The 5 T cell receptor beta chains reported below all come from one sample, sequenced in a study of blood T cell repertoires in COVID-19. Sequenced by immunoSEQ multiplex PCR; TCRdb stores in-frame clones only, minus some. The sample lists fewer than 55,000 clones, 65% to 90% occurring once. What was sequenced was peripheral blood. These receptors all come from a woman older than 75 with COVID-19, enrolled during active disease.

This rearrangement joins TRBV7-9 to TRBJ1-5, with 7 nucleotides matching TRBD1. V dropped 4 bases and J dropped 3; count of bases not matched to a gene: 3. The CDR3 has 14 amino acids. Germline V gives CDR1 SEHNR, CDR2 FQNEAQ (reference sequence). This chain's CDR3 is CASSSTGPNQPQHF. CDR3 nucleotides: TGTGCCAGCAGCTCGACAGGGCCCAATCAGCCCCAGCATTTT.

The V gene is TRBV15, the J gene TRBJ1-5; 7 positions agree with TRBD1. Germline CDR1 is LNHNV and CDR2 is YYDKDF (reference sequence). The CDR3 has 20 amino acids. V dropped 3 bases and J dropped 4; count of bases not matched to a gene: 21. The CDR3 loop reads CATSRSQGRLRGAENQPQHF. Written as DNA, the CDR3 is TGTGCCACCAGCAGGTCACAGGGCAGACTCAGGGGGGCCGAAAATCAGCCCCAGCATTTT.

CDR3 protein: CASSPTSGPRVHYEQYF. CDR3 DNA: TGTGCCAGCTCACCCACCTCGGGCCCGCGGGTACACTACGAGCAGTACTTC. The chain employs TRBV18 and TRBJ2-7; TRBD2 is a possible D gene (5 bases). CDR1 is KGHSH and CDR2 is LQKENI in the germline V gene. V lost 3 bases, J lost 3 bases, and 21 bases lay in between. The CDR3 runs 17 residues.

This clone was detected a few times. V and J are TRBV18 and TRBJ2-7, with a weak D call TRBD2 (5 bases). The V end was cut by 4 bases, the J end by 6 bases, with 19 bases between. Germline CDR1 is KGHSH and CDR2 is LQKENI. There are 15 residues in the CDR3. The CDR3 loop reads CASSRDIGNRGEQYF. CDR3 bases: TGTGCCAGCTCACGGGATATCGGGAATCGAGGCGAGCAGTACTTC.

V is TRBV19 and J is TRBJ2-6; 11 nucleotides match TRBD1. With V trimmed by 5 bases and J by 12 bases, 12 bases remained unmatched. CDR3 size: 16 residues. Germline V lookup: CDR1 LNHDA, CDR2 SQIVND (reference sequence). CDR3 sequence (DNA): TGTGCCAGTAGTCTGGACAGGGGGCCTTGGTGGTCCGTCCTGACTTTC. This sequence encodes CASSLDRGPWWSVLTF. Variable domain in full (rest from reference TRBV19 and TRBJ2-6): DGGITQSPKYLFRKEGQNVTLSCEQNLNHDAMYWYRQDPGQGLRLIYYSQIVNDFQKGDIAEGYSVSREKKESFPLTVTSAQKNPTAFYLCASSLDRGPWWSVLTFGAGSRLTVL.